What follows are 18 T cell receptor beta chains derived from one specimen sequenced in a study of blood T cell repertoires in COVID-19. Assay: immunoSEQ multiplex PCR; the TCRdb copy retains only in-frame clones and omits some. Of 200,000 to 250,000 clones listed, 65% to 85% were seen once; the top ten hold 3%. Sequencing was performed on peripheral blood. The receptors were gathered from a woman aged 30 to 39 who had recovered from COVID-19.

V gene TRBV27 combines with J gene TRBJ2-1; possible D gene TRBD1, 5 bases. The V end lost 5 bases, the J end lost 0 bases, and 17 bases lay between the germline ends. The CDR3 sequence is 17 residues long. CDR1 is MNHEY and CDR2 is SMNVEV in the germline V gene (reference sequence). The CDR3 nucleotides read TGTGCCAGCAGTCCACTAAACAGGTTTTCCTCCTACAATGAGCAGTTCTTC. Translated: CASSPLNRFSSYNEQFF.

The chain joins TRBV7-9 to TRBJ1-2, with 9 positions matching TRBD1. J lost 8 bases, V lost 5 bases, and 6 bases had no gene match. The CDR3 loop spans 13 amino acids. Germline CDR1 is SEHNR and CDR2 is FQNEAQ (reference sequence). The CDR3 protein is CASSEQGAEGYTF. In nucleotides, the CDR3 is TGTGCCAGCAGCGAACAGGGGGCGGAGGGCTACACCTTC.

The chain recombines TRBV19 with TRBJ1-5, with TRBD1 matching over 8 bases. The CDR3 covers 15 residues. Unmatched junction bases numbered 3, after V lost 5 bases and J lost 0 bases. The germline V gene has CDR1 LNHDA and CDR2 SQIVND (reference sequence). CDR3 bases: TGTGCCAGTAGTGCGACAGGGGATAGCAATCAGCCCCAGCATTTT. Amino acids: CASSATGDSNQPQHF.

The chain joins TRBV5-6 to TRBJ2-7; 11 nucleotides agree with TRBD2. This CDR3 spans 17 amino acids. CDR1 is SGHDT, CDR2 YYEEEE, per germline. With 0 bases clipped from V and 2 bases from J, the junction kept 7 bases outside the gene matches. The CDR3 here is CASSLAGGLAVAYEQYF. The CDR3 DNA reads TGTGCCAGCAGCTTGGCCGGGGGACTAGCGGTTGCCTACGAGCAGTACTTC. Full variable domain (remainder filled in from reference TRBV5-6 and TRBJ2-7): DAGVTQSPTHLIKTRGQQVTLRCSPKSGHDTVSWYQQALGQGPQFIFQYYEEEERQRGNFPDRFSGHQFPNYSSELNVNALLLGDSALYLCASSLAGGLAVAYEQYFGPGTRLTVT.

V usage is TRBV19 and J usage is TRBJ2-7, with a weak D call TRBD1 (6 bases). The CDR3 spans 13 residues. Per the germline V gene, CDR1 is LNHDA and CDR2 is SQIVND (reference sequence). Trimming removed 5 bases from V and 5 bases from J, with 13 bases in between. The CDR3 region has the DNA TGTGCCAGTAGTCCCCTAAGGGGGAACGAGCAGTACTTC. The encoded protein is CASSPLRGNEQYF.

This sequence joins TRBV2 and TRBJ1-6; perhaps TRBD1 as D (5 bases). The CDR3 runs to 16 residues. Germline V gene data show CDR1 as SNHLY and CDR2 as FYNNEI. The ends were cut back, 0 bases at V and 6 bases at J, with 12 bases in the middle. The CDR3 DNA reads TGTGCCAGCAGTGAAGCGCTTCGGGGGATTAATTCACCCCTCCACTTT. As protein: CASSEALRGINSPLHF.

The J gene is TRBJ2-3, the V gene TRBV5-4, with D possibly TRBD1 on 6 matching bases. The germline CDR1 and CDR2 sequences are SGHNT and YYREEE (reference sequence). The germline V and J ends were trimmed by 3 bases and 4 bases, with 12 bases remaining between them. The CDR3 loop spans 14 amino acids. CDR3 nucleotide sequence: TGTGCCAGCAGCTCCAGGCAGGGGCCAGATACGCAGTATTTT. Translated: CASSSRQGPDTQYF.

This clone was observed at least ten times. This sequence joins TRBV5-1 and TRBJ2-1; 8 bases agree with TRBD2. The CDR3 is made up of 16 amino acids. Looked up from germline, CDR1 is SGHRS and CDR2 is YFSETQ. With V trimmed by 0 bases and J by 8 bases, 10 bases remained unmatched. DNA for the CDR3: TGCGCCAGCAGCTTGGCCAGCGGGAGTGGAGCGGATGAGCAGTTCTTC. Protein product: CASSLASGSGADEQFF.

The rearrangement links TRBV10-3 to TRBJ1-2, with TRBD1 identical over 9 bases. J lost 5 bases, V lost 4 bases, and 5 bases had no gene match. The CDR3 is 14 residues long. Germline values: CDR1 ENHRY, CDR2 SYGVKD. The DNA of the CDR3 is TGTGCCATCAGTGGGGACAGGGCTCATTATGGCTACACCTTC. Protein: CAISGDRAHYGYTF.

The chain couples TRBV9 to TRBJ1-2; unclear D gene. V was cut by 4 bases and J by 4 bases, with 17 bases left in between. Germline values: CDR1 SGDLS, CDR2 YYNGEE. The CDR3 is 15 amino acids. CDR3 sequence: CASSPRHSAGYGYTF. CDR3 nucleotide sequence: TGTGCCAGCAGCCCACGACACTCCGCGGGCTATGGCTACACCTTC.

This clone has only a few counts. The chain is built from TRBV14 and TRBJ1-1; a weak D match, TRBD1 (5 bases). CDR3 size: 14 residues. Trimming left V 4 bases short and J 0 bases short, with 9 bases between. From germline, CDR1 is SGHDN and CDR2 FVKESK. The CDR3 coding sequence is TGTGCCAGCAGCCTTCTGGGGCTGAACACTGAAGCTTTCTTT. Its translation is CASSLLGLNTEAFF.

V usage is TRBV3-1 (or the pseudogene TRBV3-2) and J usage is TRBJ2-7; no reliable D call. CDR3 length: 15 amino acids. V lost 0 bases and J 0 bases, leaving 9 bases between the germline ends. Germline loops: CDR1 LGHDT, CDR2 YNNKEL (reference sequence). CDR3 sequence reads: CASSQEPRYSYEQYF. The CDR3 DNA follows: TGTGCCAGCAGCCAAGAGCCCCGGTACTCCTACGAGCAGTACTTC.

The chain recombines TRBV29-1 with TRBJ2-2; 7 bases line up with TRBD2. With V trimmed by 4 bases and J by 6 bases, 8 bases remained unmatched. The germline V gene has CDR1 SQVTM and CDR2 ANQGSEA. This CDR3 spans 14 amino acids. The CDR3 DNA sequence: TGCAGCGTTGTTGGACCGGGAGGAGCCGGGGAGCTGTTTTTT. This encodes CSVVGPGGAGELFF.

V usage is TRBV5-1 and J usage is TRBJ2-3, with 8 bases that match TRBD2. The CDR3 is made up of 16 amino acids. V shed 0 bases, J shed 6 bases, and the junction held 9 bases outside the gene matches. CDR1 is SGHRS, CDR2 YFSETQ, per germline. The CDR3 sequence is CASSLGGLDVFDTQYF. DNA for the CDR3: TGCGCCAGCAGCTTGGGGGGACTAGATGTATTCGATACGCAGTATTTT. Together with reference TRBV5-1 and TRBJ2-3, the CDR3 gives the full variable domain: KAGVTQTPRYLIKTRGQQVTLSCSPISGHRSVSWYQQTPGQGLQFLFEYFSETQRNKGNFPGRFSGRQFSNSRSEMNVSTLELGDSALYLCASSLGGLDVFDTQYFGPGTRLTVL.

The chain joins TRBV19 to TRBJ2-3; TRBD1 aligns across 12 bases. The CDR3 contains 15 residues. J was trimmed by 4 bases and V by 8 bases; bases with no gene match: 7. The germline V gene has CDR1 LNHDA and CDR2 SQIVND (reference sequence). DNA for the CDR3: TGTGCCAGTGTGCCGGGACAGGGGGCGGCAGATACGCAGTATTTT. Translated: CASVPGQGAADTQYF.

The chain is built from TRBV11-3 and TRBJ2-1; 8 bases map to TRBD1. CDR1 and CDR2 from the germline V gene are SGHNT and YENEEA. V was pared by 2 bases and J by 12 bases, with 6 bases of the junction left unmatched. This CDR3 is 13 amino acids long. The chain's CDR3 is CASSLYRGTGQFF. The CDR3 bases are TGTGCCAGCAGCTTATATCGAGGGACAGGGCAGTTCTTC.

In its sample, this clone was seen a few times. The chain employs TRBV5-4 and TRBJ2-3, with 7 positions matching TRBD2. Germline-derived CDR1 and CDR2 are SGHNT and YYREEE (reference sequence). Unmatched junction bases numbered 9, after V lost 4 bases and J lost 4 bases. The CDR3 contains 15 residues. CDR3 residues: CASSSGTSLPDTQYF. The CDR3 DNA is TGTGCCAGCAGCAGCGGGACTTCCCTCCCAGATACGCAGTATTTT.

This clone was found a few times. This chain joins TRBV28 and TRBJ1-1; tentatively, D is TRBD1 (5 bases). Deletions cut 6 bases from V and 6 bases from J, with 14 bases between. Germline V gene sequence: CDR1 MDHEN, CDR2 SYDVKM. CDR3 size: 13 residues. The CDR3 bases are TGTGCCAGCAGCTCCCCCGGCAGGGCTGAAGCTTTCTTT. Its protein is CASSSPGRAEAFF.